This T cell receptor beta chain was found in a study of blood T cell repertoires in COVID-19. CDR3 length: 19 residues. The germline CDR1 and CDR2 sequences are SGHNT and YENEEA. J lost 1 base, V lost 0 bases, and 13 bases had no gene match. Method: immunoSEQ multiplex PCR; TCRdb's copy keeps in-frame clones and lacks some. This sample has about 96,000 clones, with about 90% found just once. This receptor was obtained from a human donor with COVID-19, enrolled during active disease. The donor label of this sample is uncertain. Sequencing was performed on peripheral blood. The chain carries TRBV11-3 and TRBJ2-3; TRBD2 matches 7 bases. CDR3 in amino acids: CASSLDARGGRVGTDTQYF. The CDR3 DNA is TGTGCCAGCAGCTTAGATGCGCGGGGAGGGAGAGTAGGCACAGATACGCAGTATTTT.